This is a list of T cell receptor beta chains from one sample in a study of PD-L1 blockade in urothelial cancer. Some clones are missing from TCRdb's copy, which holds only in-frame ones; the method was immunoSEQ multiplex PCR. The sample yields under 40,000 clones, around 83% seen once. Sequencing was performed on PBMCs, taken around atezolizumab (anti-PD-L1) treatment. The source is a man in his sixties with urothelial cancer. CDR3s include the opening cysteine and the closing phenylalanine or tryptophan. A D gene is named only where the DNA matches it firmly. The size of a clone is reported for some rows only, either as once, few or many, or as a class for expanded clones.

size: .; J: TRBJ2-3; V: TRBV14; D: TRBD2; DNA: TGTGCCAGCAGCCAAGTCGGGAGGACTAGCGGCACAGATACGCAGTATTTT; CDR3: CASSQVGRTSGTDTQYF
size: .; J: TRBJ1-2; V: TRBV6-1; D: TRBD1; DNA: TGTGCCAGCAGTGAGGACAGGGGCTATGGCTACACCTTC; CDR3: CASSEDRGYGYTF
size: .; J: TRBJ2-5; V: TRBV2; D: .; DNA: TGTGCCAGCAGTGTGCTCAGGGTCGAGACCCAGTACTTC; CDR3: CASSVLRVETQYF
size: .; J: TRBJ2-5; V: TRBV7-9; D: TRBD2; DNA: TGTGCCAGCAGCTTATTCCTAGCGGGAGTAGAGACCCAGTACTTC; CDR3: CASSLFLAGVETQYF
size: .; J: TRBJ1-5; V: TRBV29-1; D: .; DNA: TGCAGCGTGGGGGGTGCAAACAATCAGCCCCAGCATTTT; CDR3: CSVGGANNQPQHF
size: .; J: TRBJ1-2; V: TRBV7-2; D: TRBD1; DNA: TGTGCCAGCAGCTTAGGACAGGGTGATTATGGCTACACCTTC; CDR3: CASSLGQGDYGYTF
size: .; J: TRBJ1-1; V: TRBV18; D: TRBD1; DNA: TGTGCCAGCTCCCAGACAGGGGCGCCTCATGAAGCTTTCTTT; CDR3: CASSQTGAPHEAFF
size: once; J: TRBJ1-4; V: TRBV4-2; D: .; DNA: TGTGCCAGCAGCCAAGGTGCAGGGAGGAATGAAAAACTGTTTTTT; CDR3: CASSQGAGRNEKLFF
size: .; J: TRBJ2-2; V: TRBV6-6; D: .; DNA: TGTGCCAGCAGGGGGGCGTGGAACACCGGGGAGCTGTTTTTT; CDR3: CASRGAWNTGELFF
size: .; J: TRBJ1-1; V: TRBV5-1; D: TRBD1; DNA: TGCGCCAGCAGTCGGGACAGGGCGACCACTGAAGCTTTCTTT; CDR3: CASSRDRATTEAFF
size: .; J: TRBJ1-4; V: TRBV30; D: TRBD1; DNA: TGTGCCTGGAGCGGACAGGGTGGAATTGAAAAACTGTTTTTT; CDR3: CAWSGQGGIEKLFF
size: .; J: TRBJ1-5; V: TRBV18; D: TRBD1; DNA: TGTGCCAGCTCACTGGCGGACAGGATCCAGCATTTT; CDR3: CASSLADRIQHF
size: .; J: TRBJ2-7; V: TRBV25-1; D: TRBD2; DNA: TGTGCCAGCAGTGAATCACTAGCGGGGTACTACGAGCAGTACTTC; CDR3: CASSESLAGYYEQYF
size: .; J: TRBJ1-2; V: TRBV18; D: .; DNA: TGTGCCAGCTCACCCCTAACGACAGGTACTAACTATGGCTACACCTTC; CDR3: CASSPLTTGTNYGYTF
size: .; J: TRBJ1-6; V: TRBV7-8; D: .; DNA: TGTGCCAGCAGCTTAAACGGGGATAATTCACCCCTCCACTTT; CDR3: CASSLNGDNSPLHF
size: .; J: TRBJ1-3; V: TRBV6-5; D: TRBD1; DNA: TGTGCCAGCAGCCTACAGGGGGCAAACACCATATATTTT; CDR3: CASSLQGANTIYF
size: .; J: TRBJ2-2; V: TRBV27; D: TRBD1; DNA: TGTGCCAGCAGTCTATATCAGGGGGCCGGAGGTTTAGCCGGGGAGCTGTTTTTT; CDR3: CASSLYQGAGGLAGELFF
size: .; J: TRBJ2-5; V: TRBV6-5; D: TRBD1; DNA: TGTGCCAGCAGCATGGGACAGGTTTTTCAAGAGACCCAGTACTTC; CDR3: CASSMGQVFQETQYF
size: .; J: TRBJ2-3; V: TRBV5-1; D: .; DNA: TGCGCCAGCAGCTTGGTGCGGGCGCGGGAAGATACGCAGTATTTT; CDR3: CASSLVRAREDTQYF
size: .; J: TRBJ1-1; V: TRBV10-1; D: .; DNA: TGCGCCAGCAGCCTGACGACAGGGAACACTGAAGCTTTCTTT; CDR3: CASSLTTGNTEAFF
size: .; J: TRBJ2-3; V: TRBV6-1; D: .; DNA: TGTGCCAGCAGTGAATTTGTCAGGGGCTACACAGATACGCAGTATTTT; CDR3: CASSEFVRGYTDTQYF
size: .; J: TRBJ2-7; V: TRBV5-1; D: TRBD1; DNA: TGCGCCAGCTCGACAACGGGCGGGACAGGGGGTTACGAGCAGTACTTC; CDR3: CASSTTGGTGGYEQYF
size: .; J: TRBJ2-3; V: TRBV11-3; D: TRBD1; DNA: TGTGCCAGCAGCACTGGACAGGGGGCCACAGATACGCAGTATTTT; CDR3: CASSTGQGATDTQYF
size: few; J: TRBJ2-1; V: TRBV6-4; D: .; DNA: TGTGCCAGCAGCCGGGACAACTACAATGAGCAGTTCTTC; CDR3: CASSRDNYNEQFF
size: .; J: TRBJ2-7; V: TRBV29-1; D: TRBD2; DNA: TGCAGCGTTGCGAAAGCGGGAGGGCCCAACTCCTACGAGCAGTACTTC; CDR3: CSVAKAGGPNSYEQYF
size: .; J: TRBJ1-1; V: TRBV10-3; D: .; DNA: TGTGCCATCAGTGAGTATGTGGCGGAAAAAGCTTTCTTT; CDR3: CAISEYVAEKAFF
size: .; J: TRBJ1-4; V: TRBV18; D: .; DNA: TGTGCCAGCTCACTTGGGCAGCGGGAAAAACTGTTTTTT; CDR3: CASSLGQREKLFF
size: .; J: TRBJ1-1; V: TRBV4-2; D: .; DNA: TGTGCCAGCAGCCAAGGAGGTCTCGGAGATGAAGCTTTCTTT; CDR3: CASSQGGLGDEAFF
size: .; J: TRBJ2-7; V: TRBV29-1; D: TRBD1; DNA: TGCAGCGTTGAAGATAGGGGACAGGGGGGATTCAAGCAGTACTTC; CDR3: CSVEDRGQGGFKQYF
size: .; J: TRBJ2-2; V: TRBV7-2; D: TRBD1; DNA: TGTGCCAGCAGCTCGCGACAGGGTAGGACCGGGGAGCTGTTTTTT; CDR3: CASSSRQGRTGELFF
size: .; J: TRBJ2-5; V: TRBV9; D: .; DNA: TGTGCCAGCAGCGTAGGAGAGGGTAACCAAGAGACCCAGTACTTC; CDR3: CASSVGEGNQETQYF
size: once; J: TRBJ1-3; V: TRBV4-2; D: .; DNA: TGTGCCAGCAGCCAAGAACCAGTAGGACACGGACGGGTGAGCTCTGGAAACACCATATATTTT; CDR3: CASSQEPVGHGRVSSGNTIYF
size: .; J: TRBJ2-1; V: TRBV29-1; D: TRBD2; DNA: TGCAGCGTTGGCGGCGGGAGGGGAAATGAGCAGTTCTTC; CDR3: CSVGGGRGNEQFF
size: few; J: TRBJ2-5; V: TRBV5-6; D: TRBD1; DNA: TGTGCCAGCAACCTACAGGGGTGGATAGAGACCCAGTACTTC; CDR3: CASNLQGWIETQYF
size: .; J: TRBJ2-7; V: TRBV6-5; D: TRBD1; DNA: TGTGCCAGCAGAACCGGACAGGGGAGGGCCGAGCAGTACTTC; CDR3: CASRTGQGRAEQYF
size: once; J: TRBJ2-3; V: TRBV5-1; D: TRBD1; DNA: TGCGCCAGCAGCGACGGACAGGGGGCCCACACAGATACGCAGTATTTT; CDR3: CASSDGQGAHTDTQYF
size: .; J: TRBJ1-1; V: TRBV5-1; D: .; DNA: TGCGCCAGCAGCTTGGGGGACATGAACACTGAAGCTTTCTTT; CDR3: CASSLGDMNTEAFF
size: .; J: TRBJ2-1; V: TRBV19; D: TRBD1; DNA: TGTGCCAGTAGTCCTGACAGGGTTTCTTACAATGAGCAGTTCTTC; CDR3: CASSPDRVSYNEQFF
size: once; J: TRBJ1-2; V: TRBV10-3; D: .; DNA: TGTGCCGTCCAACAGTTAAACTATGGCTACACCTTC; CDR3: CAVQQLNYGYTF
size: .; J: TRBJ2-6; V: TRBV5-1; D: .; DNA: TGCGCCAGCAGCCAACTAACCTCTGGGGCCAACGTCCTGACTTTC; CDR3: CASSQLTSGANVLTF
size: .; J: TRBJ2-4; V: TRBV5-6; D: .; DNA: TGTGCCAGCAGCTTAAAAAGGGGCGCGTTCATTCAGTACTTC; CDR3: CASSLKRGAFIQYF
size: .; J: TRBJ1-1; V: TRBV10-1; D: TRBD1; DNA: TGCGCCAGCACTAAGGACAGGGGAACTACTGAAGCTTTCTTT; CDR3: CASTKDRGTTEAFF
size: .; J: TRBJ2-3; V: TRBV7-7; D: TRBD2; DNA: TGTGCTAGCAGCGGCGGGACTAGCCCTTTTCTCACAGATACGCAGTATTTT; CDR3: CASSGGTSPFLTDTQYF
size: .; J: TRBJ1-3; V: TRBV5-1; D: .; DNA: TGCGCCAGCAGCTTGGATCCTTTCGGCTCTGGAAACACCATATATTTT; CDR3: CASSLDPFGSGNTIYF
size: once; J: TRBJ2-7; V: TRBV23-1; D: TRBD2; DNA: TGCGCCAGCAGTCAACCCAGGACTAGCGGGAGCGAGCAGTACTTC; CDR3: CASSQPRTSGSEQYF
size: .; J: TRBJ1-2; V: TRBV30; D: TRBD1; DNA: TGTGCCTGGAGTGCGGGACAGGTTCATGGCTACACCTTC; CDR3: CAWSAGQVHGYTF
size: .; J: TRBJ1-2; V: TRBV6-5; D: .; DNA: TGTGCCAGCAGTTACAGGGGAGGCTACACCTTC; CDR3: CASSYRGGYTF
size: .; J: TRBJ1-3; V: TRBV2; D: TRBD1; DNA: TGTGCCAGCAGTCTCACCGGGACAGCCTCTGGAAACACCATATATTTT; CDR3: CASSLTGTASGNTIYF
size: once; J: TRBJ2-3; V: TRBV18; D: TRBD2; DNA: TGTGCCAGCTCACTCTTAGCGGGGGGGCCACAGGATACGCAGTATTTT; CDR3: CASSLLAGGPQDTQYF
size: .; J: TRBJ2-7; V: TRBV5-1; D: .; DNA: TGCGCCAGCAGAGGAGGCTCTACGAACCACGAGCAGTACTTC; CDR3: CASRGGSTNHEQYF
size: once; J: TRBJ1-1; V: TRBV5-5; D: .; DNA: TGTGCCAGCAGCTTGGATCCAGGGCGGAACACTGAAGCTTTCTTT; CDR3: CASSLDPGRNTEAFF
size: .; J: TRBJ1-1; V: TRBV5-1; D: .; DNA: TGCGCCAGCAGCCCGGCAGGCCAGAACACTGAAGCTTTCTTT; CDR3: CASSPAGQNTEAFF
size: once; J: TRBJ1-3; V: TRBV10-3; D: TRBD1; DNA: TGTGCCATCAGAGCCGTCACAGGGGCAACTGGAAACACCATATATTTT; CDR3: CAIRAVTGATGNTIYF